The 14 T cell receptor beta chains below come from one sample, sequenced in a study of human T cells and chemical hapten exposure. TCRdb recomputed calls from the RACE reads with MiXCR, one row per CDR3 protein. The repertoire holds about 68,000 distinct CDR3 sequences, with about 10% as singletons. Time point meaning: pre-sensitization, week 0. As for treatment: therapeutic diphenylcyclopropenone sensitization with weekly scalp DPC. The sequences come from whole blood, collected in connection with sensitization to the hapten diphenylcyclopropenone (DPC). Receptors originate from a woman aged 50 to 60 with alopecia areata. Some clones in this sample may be carry-over from other donors' samples.

This clonotype was seen repeatedly, ten times or more. The gene calls are TRBV7-9 and TRBJ1-5; D uncertain. This CDR3 is 15 amino acids long. The germline V gene encodes CDR1 SEHNR and CDR2 FQNEAQ (reference sequence). V lost 5 bases, J lost 3 bases, and 14 bases lay in between. This CDR3 reads CASSPGESPNQPQHF. In nucleotides, the CDR3 is TGTGCCAGCAGCCCCGGGGAGTCTCCCAATCAGCCCCAGCATTTT.

The chain recombines TRBV10-2 with TRBJ2-7; 9 bases match TRBD2. Germline V gene lookup returns CDR1 WSHSY and CDR2 SAAADI. The CDR3 sequence is 15 residues long. J was trimmed by 2 bases and V by 10 bases; bases with no gene match: 12. DNA of the CDR3: TGCGCCACCTTGAGACTAGCGGACTCGCCCTACGAGCAGTACTTC. Protein: CATLRLADSPYEQYF.

This clonotype was observed many times. V is TRBV7-8 and J is TRBJ2-3; D is undetermined. In germline, CDR1 is SGHVS, CDR2 FQNEAQ. Trimming removed 10 bases at V and 0 bases at J, with 8 bases between. The CDR3 spans 12 residues. The CDR3 coding sequence is TGTGCCACCAGAAGGAGCACAGATACGCAGTATTTT. Translation: CATRRSTDTQYF.

At least ten counts were recorded for this clonotype. J is TRBJ2-7 and V is TRBV25-1; 8 nucleotides align to TRBD1. The length of the CDR3 is 14 residues. Trimming cost V 4 bases and J 6 bases; bases outside gene matches: 8. CDR1 and CDR2 from the germline V gene are MGHDK and SYGVNS. In DNA form, the CDR3 reads TGTGCCAGCAGTGCGCCGGGACAGGCGGGCGAGCAGTACTTC. It codes for CASSAPGQAGEQYF.

In its sample, this clonotype was seen many times. The rearrangement joins TRBV7-9 to TRBJ2-1; D is perhaps TRBD1 (6 bases). The CDR3 extends over 12 amino acids. Germline values: CDR1 SEHNR, CDR2 FQNEAQ (reference sequence). V lost 5 bases to trimming and J lost 9 bases, with 11 bases between them. In DNA form, the CDR3 reads TGTGCCAGCAGCGGGGGCGGAGGTGAGCAGTTCTTC. Protein sequence: CASSGGGGEQFF.

In this sample, this clonotype turned up a few times. The J gene is TRBJ2-3, the V gene TRBV18, with D possibly being TRBD2 (5 bases). Between the trimmed V and J ends, which lost 3 bases and 6 bases, there was a span of 13 bases. The CDR3 consists of 14 residues. In germline, CDR1 is KGHSH, CDR2 LQKENI. As DNA, the CDR3 is TGTGCCAGCTCACCCCCGGAGGCCGACGATACGCAGTATTTT. Its protein is CASSPPEADDTQYF.

The chain uses TRBV10-2 and TRBJ2-7; D unclear. The germline gives CDR1 WSHSY, CDR2 SAAADI. The CDR3 is 12 residues long. V was shortened by 3 bases and J by 6 bases, with 9 bases between the two germline ends. The CDR3 DNA is TGCGCCAGCAGTGACCCTATTACCGAGCAGTACTTC. Protein: CASSDPITEQYF.

This clonotype has a count of ten or more. This chain connects TRBV7-2 to TRBJ2-5, with D possibly being TRBD2 (5 bases). V was pared by 1 base and J by 5 bases, with 14 bases between. The CDR3 runs 15 residues. Germline V lookup: CDR1 SGHTA, CDR2 FQGNSA. The CDR3 nucleotides read TGTGCCAGCAGCTTAGTTCACATCCGGGGTGAGACCCAGTACTTC. Amino acid sequence: CASSLVHIRGETQYF.

The table lists this clonotype with a few counts. This chain joins TRBV5-1 and TRBJ2-6; weak D call: TRBD2 (6 bases). The CDR3 totals 19 residues. Germline CDR1 is SGHRS and CDR2 is YFSETQ. V was pared by 1 base and J by 0 bases, with 17 bases between. The CDR3 loop reads CASSLTPIGGSSGANVLTF. Written as DNA, the CDR3 is TGCGCCAGCAGCTTGACCCCGATCGGGGGAAGCTCTGGGGCCAACGTCCTGACTTTC.

This clonotype occurred many times. The chain couples TRBV7-3 to TRBJ2-3; tentative D call: TRBD2 (6 bases). This CDR3 comprises 16 residues. From germline, CDR1 is SGHTA and CDR2 FQGTGA. Deletions cut 4 bases from V and 8 bases from J, with 22 bases between. CDR3 residues: CASSSTGGRTWSTQYF. DNA of the CDR3: TGTGCCAGCAGCTCTACCGGGGGACGAACTTGGAGTACGCAGTATTTT.

In its sample, this clonotype was seen many times. The rearrangement uses TRBV6-1 and TRBJ1-2; maybe TRBD1 (6 bases). This CDR3 has 15 amino acids. Germline assignment: CDR1 MNHNS and CDR2 SASEGT. Trimming stripped 1 base from V and 4 bases from J, with 13 bases between. CDR3 residues: CASSEGGGALYGYTF. The CDR3 nucleotides are TGTGCCAGCAGTGAAGGTGGGGGGGCCCTCTATGGCTACACCTTC.

There are a few counts of this clonotype. V gene TRBV4-1 combines with J gene TRBJ2-4, with D tentatively TRBD2 (7 bases). Trimming shortened V by 0 bases and J by 0 bases, and 12 bases separated the two germline ends. Germline V gene lookup returns CDR1 MGHRA and CDR2 YSYEKL. The CDR3 totals 17 residues. In DNA, the CDR3 is TGCGCCAGCAGCCAAGAGCGGCGGGGGCTAGCCAAAAACATTCAGTACTTC. The encoded protein is CASSQERRGLAKNIQYF.

This clonotype has just a few counts. The J gene is TRBJ2-5, the V gene TRBV5-1; tentatively, D is TRBD1 (6 bases). CDR1 is SGHRS, CDR2 YFSETQ, per germline. V lost 3 bases and J lost 5, with 11 bases in between. The CDR3 is made up of 13 amino acids. CDR3 sequence (DNA): TGCGCCAGCAGCTCAGGGGTCTCCGAGACCCAGTACTTC. This encodes CASSSGVSETQYF.

On this clonotype: At one of its ends the junction is not consistent with the germline gene, which may arise from a read error. V and J are TRBV7-3 and TRBJ2-2, with 7 bases matching TRBD1. This CDR3 comprises 16 residues. Germline CDR1 is SGHTA and CDR2 is FQGTGA. CDR3 nucleotide sequence: TGTGCCAGCAGCTTAAAGTGGACAGGAGCCACCGGGGAGCTTTTTTTT. It specifies CASSLKWTGATGELFF.